These 2 T cell receptor beta chains share one sample of origin, sequenced in a study of blood T cell repertoires in COVID-19. Produced via immunoSEQ multiplex PCR; TCRdb's table is partial and in-frame only. The sample carries some 270,000 clones, around 82% recorded once. Sequencing was performed on PBMCs or T cells enriched from blood (not recorded which). The receptors were sampled from a man in his forties or fifties who had recovered from COVID-19.

This clone was picked up a small number of times. Here the CDR3 DNA reads TGTGCCAGCAGTCAAAGACTAGCGGGGCAGTACGAGCAGTACTTC. It translates to CASSQRLAGQYEQYF. The genes are TRBV27 and TRBJ2-7; 11 bases line up with TRBD2. Germline assignment: CDR1 MNHEY and CDR2 SMNVEV (reference sequence). The CDR3 totals 15 residues. Trimming cost V 5 bases and J 4 bases; bases outside gene matches: 7.

The chain carries TRBV6-2 or TRBV6-3 and TRBJ1-1; 7 nucleotides line up with TRBD1. With 6 bases clipped from V and 5 bases from J, the junction kept 18 bases outside the gene matches. CDR3 length equals 17 residues. The germline CDR1 and CDR2 sequences are MNHEY and SVGEGT. CDR3 in DNA: TGTGCCAGCAGCAGAACAGGAATTCAGTCAGGGGGGACTGAAGCTTTCTTT. It translates to CASSRTGIQSGGTEAFF.